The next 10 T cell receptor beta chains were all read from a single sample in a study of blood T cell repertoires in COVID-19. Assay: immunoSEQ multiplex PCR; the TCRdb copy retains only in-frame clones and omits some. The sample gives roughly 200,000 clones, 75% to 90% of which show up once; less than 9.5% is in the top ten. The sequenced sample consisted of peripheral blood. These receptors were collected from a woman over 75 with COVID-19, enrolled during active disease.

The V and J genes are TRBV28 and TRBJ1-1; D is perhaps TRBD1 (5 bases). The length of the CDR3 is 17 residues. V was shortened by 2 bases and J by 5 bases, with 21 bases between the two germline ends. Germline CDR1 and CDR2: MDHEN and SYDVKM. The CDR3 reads CASSLASLRGGRTEAFF. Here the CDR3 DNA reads TGTGCCAGCAGTTTAGCCTCTCTTAGGGGTGGGCGGACTGAAGCTTTCTTT.

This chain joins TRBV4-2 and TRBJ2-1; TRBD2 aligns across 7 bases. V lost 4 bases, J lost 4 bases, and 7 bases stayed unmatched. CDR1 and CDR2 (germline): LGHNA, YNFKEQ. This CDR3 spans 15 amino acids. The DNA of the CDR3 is TGTGCCAGCAGCCGCCCGGGCGGGGGTTACAATGAGCAGTTCTTC. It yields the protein CASSRPGGGYNEQFF.

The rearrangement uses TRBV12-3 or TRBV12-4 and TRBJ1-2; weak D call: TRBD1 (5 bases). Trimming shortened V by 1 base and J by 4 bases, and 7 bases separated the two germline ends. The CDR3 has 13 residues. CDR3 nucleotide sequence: TGTGCCAGCAGTTTAGGACAGACCTATGGCTACACCTTC. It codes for CASSLGQTYGYTF.

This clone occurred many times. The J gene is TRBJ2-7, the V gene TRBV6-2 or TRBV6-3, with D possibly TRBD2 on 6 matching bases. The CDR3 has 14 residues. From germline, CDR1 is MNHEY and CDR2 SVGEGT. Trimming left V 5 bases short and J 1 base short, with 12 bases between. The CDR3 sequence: CASSPRRGSYEQYF. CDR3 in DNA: TGTGCCAGCAGTCCACGGCGGGGTTCCTACGAGCAGTACTTC.

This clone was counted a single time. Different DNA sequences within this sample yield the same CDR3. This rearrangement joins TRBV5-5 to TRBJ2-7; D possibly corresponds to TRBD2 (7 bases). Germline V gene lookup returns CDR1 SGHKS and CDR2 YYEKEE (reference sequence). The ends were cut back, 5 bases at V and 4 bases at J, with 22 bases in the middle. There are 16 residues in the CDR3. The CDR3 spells CASRTQGGAFDYEQYF. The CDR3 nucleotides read TGTGCCAGCAGGACACAAGGGGGGGCGTTCGATTACGAGCAGTACTTC.

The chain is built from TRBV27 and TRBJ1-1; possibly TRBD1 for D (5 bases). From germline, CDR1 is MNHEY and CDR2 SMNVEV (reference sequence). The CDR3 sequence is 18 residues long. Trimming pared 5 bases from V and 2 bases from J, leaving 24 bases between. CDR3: CASSPAAGHGLINTEAFF. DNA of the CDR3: TGTGCCAGCAGTCCGGCCGCCGGACACGGATTGATAAACACTGAAGCTTTCTTT.

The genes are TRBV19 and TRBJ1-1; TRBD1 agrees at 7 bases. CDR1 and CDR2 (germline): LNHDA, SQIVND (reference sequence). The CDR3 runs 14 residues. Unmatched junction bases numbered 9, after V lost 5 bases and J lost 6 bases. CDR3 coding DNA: TGTGCCAGTAGTCCGGGACAGATCATCGCTGAAGCTTTCTTT. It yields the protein CASSPGQIIAEAFF.

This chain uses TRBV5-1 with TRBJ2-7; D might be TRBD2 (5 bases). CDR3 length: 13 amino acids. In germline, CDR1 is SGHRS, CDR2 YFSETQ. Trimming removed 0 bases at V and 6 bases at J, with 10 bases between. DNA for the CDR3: TGCGCCAGCAGCTTGGGTAGCGTGTCCGAGCAGTACTTC. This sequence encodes CASSLGSVSEQYF.

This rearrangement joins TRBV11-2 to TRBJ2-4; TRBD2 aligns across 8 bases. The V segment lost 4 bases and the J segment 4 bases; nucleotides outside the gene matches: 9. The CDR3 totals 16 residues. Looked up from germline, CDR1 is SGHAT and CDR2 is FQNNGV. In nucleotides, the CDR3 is TGTGCCAGCAGCTCAGCCTCGACTAGCGAGAAAAACATTCAGTACTTC. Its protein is CASSSASTSEKNIQYF.

CDR3 amino acids: CAWSVYDRALYGYTF. In DNA form, the CDR3 reads TGTGCCTGGAGTGTATACGACAGAGCCCTCTATGGCTACACCTTC. This chain joins TRBV30 and TRBJ1-2; weak D call: TRBD1 (5 bases). The V end was cut by 0 bases, the J end by 4 bases, with 15 bases between. This CDR3 has 15 residues. Germline V gene sequence: CDR1 GTSNPN, CDR2 SVGIG (reference sequence).